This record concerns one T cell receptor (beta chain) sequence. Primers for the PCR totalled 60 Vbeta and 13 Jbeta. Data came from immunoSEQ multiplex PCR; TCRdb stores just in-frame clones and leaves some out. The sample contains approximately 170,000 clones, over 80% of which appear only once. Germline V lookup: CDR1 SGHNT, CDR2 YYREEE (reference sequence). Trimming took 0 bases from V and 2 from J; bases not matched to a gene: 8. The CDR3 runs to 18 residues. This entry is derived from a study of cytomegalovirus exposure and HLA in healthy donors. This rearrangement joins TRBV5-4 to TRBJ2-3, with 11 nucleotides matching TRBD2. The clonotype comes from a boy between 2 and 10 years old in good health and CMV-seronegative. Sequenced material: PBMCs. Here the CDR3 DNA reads TGTGCCAGCAGCTTGGGAGTAGCGGGAGGGCCCGACACAGATACGCAGTATTTT. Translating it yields CASSLGVAGGPDTDTQYF. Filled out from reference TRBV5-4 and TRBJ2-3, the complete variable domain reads ETGVTQSPTHLIKTRGQQVTLRCSSQSGHNTVSWYQQALGQGPQFIFQYYREEENGRGNFPPRFSGLQFPNYSSELNVNALELDDSALYLCASSLGVAGGPDTDTQYFGPGTRLTVL.